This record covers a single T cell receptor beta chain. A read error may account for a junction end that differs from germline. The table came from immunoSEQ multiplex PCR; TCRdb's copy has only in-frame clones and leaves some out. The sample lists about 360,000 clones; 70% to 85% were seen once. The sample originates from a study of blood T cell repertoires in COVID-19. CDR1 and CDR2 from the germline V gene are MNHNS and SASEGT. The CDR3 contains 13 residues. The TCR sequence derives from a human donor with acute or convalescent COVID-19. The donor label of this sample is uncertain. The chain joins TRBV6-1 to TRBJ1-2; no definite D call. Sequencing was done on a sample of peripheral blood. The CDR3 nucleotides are TGTGCCAGCAGTGATGGAGCTTCCTATCGCTACACCTTC. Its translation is CASSDGASYRYTF.